These 3 T cell receptor beta chains were all obtained from the same sample, sequenced in a study of cytomegalovirus exposure and HLA in healthy donors. Both 60 Vbeta primers and 13 Jbeta primers went into the PCR. Only in-frame clones appear in the TCRdb table, and some are missing; sequencing was by immunoSEQ multiplex PCR. This sample has under 200,000 clones, with roughly 80% found just once. Sequencing was carried out using PBMCs. These receptors were collected from a man aged 45-60 years in good health and CMV-seropositive.

This chain uses TRBV19 with TRBJ2-7, with 11 bases matching TRBD2. CDR3 length equals 16 residues. Germline V gene lookup returns CDR1 LNHDA and CDR2 SQIVND (reference sequence). Germline trimming cut 3 bases from V and 3 bases from J; bases unmatched to any gene: 7. The CDR3 sequence is CASSIGGGLADYEQYF. The CDR3 DNA reads TGTGCCAGTAGTATCGGAGGGGGACTAGCGGACTACGAGCAGTACTTC.

This clone showed up just a few times. The rearrangement uses TRBV7-9 and TRBJ2-3, with D perhaps TRBD1 (7 bases). The V end lost 4 bases, the J end lost 3 bases, and 14 bases lay between the germline ends. Germline CDR1 and CDR2: SEHNR and FQNEAQ (reference sequence). The CDR3 spans 15 residues. CDR3: CASSSKQGTTDTQYF. In DNA form, the CDR3 reads TGTGCCAGCAGCTCCAAACAGGGGACTACAGATACGCAGTATTTT. The full variable domain, with the rest looked up from reference TRBV7-9 and TRBJ2-3, is DTGVSQNPRHKITKRGQNVTFRCDPISEHNRLYWYRQTLGQGPEFLTYFQNEAQLEKSRLLSDRFSAERPKGSFSTLEIQRTEQGDSAMYLCASSSKQGTTDTQYFGPGTRLTVL.

The sample holds one count of this clone. The V gene is TRBV7-8, the J gene TRBJ2-7, with TRBD1 identical over 10 bases. CDR1 and CDR2 from the germline V gene are SGHVS and FQNEAQ. Trimming at V came to 5 bases and at J to 6 bases, leaving 7 bases not matched to a gene. The CDR3 totals 14 residues. The CDR3: CASSPFDRGLEQYF. The DNA of the CDR3 is TGTGCCAGCAGCCCCTTTGACAGGGGGCTCGAGCAGTACTTC.